This TCR beta chain is drawn from a study of Graves' ophthalmopathy and Graves' hyperthyroidism. Study background: At initial diagnosis, peripheral blood was obtained, and this preceded any treatment.

RNA transcripts were the source from which TCR beta CDR3 regions were amplified. RT-PCR was first run with HTBI primers, then multiplex PCR in a second round. TCRdb recomputed calls from the multiplex PCR reads with MiXCR, one row per CDR3 protein. The top ten clones hold around 5.5% of a sample with under 200,000 distinct CDR3 sequences, over 35% of them seen once. V was pared by 3 bases and J by 5 bases, with 4 bases between. The CDR3 extends over 10 amino acids. Per germline, CDR1 DFQATT and CDR2 SNEGSKA (reference sequence). V usage is TRBV20-1 and J usage is TRBJ1-2; D gene uncertain. Sequenced sample: peripheral blood. The receptor was isolated from a woman aged 35 to 49 with Graves' ophthalmopathy. This CDR3 reads CSASAYGYTF. The CDR3 nucleotides read TGCAGTGCTAGCGCTTATGGCTACACCTTC.